The TCR beta chain described here comes from a study of cytomegalovirus exposure and HLA in healthy donors. The study, taken as a whole, reports: The listing of roughly 160 TCR beta chains classed them as cytomegalovirus-associated. Later analysis associated a missense DCLRE1C variant with TCR beta V- and J-gene trimming. Within the data, a cluster of highly shared sequence variants was likely a sequencing artifact.

Primers included in the PCR were 60 Vbeta and 13 Jbeta primers. Sequencing used immunoSEQ multiplex PCR; TCRdb keeps in-frame clones, though not all of them. The table shows under 90,000 clones, with roughly 80% occurring only once. V was shortened by 5 bases and J by 0 bases, with 13 bases between the two germline ends. The CDR3 runs to 15 residues. Germline-derived CDR1 and CDR2 are MNHEY and SMNVEV (reference sequence). With regard to this clone: Its target is not known.

J is TRBJ1-1 and V is TRBV27, with D maybe TRBD1 (5 bases). Sequenced input: PBMCs. This clonotype was sampled from a middle-aged man in good health and CMV-seronegative. The CDR3 protein is CASSPRWGMNTEAFF. The CDR3 DNA reads as TGTGCCAGCAGTCCACGCTGGGGCATGAACACTGAAGCTTTCTTT.